This TCR beta chain was recovered during a study of yellow fever vaccine responses in identical twins. Study-wide results and caveats: Among the twins, the vaccine T cell response reportedly seemed partly convergent and partly personalized.

One entry per CDR3 protein, called by TCRdb with MiXCR from the RT-PCR reads. This sample has roughly 23,000 distinct CDR3 sequences, with 60% to 85% found just once. Details on this clonotype: Its target is not known.

The receptor was derived from a woman under 30 who received the yellow fever vaccine. The specimen comprised T cells from blood (PBMCs), unsorted or a sorted subset (not recorded which), sampled before or after yellow fever vaccination (not recorded which).

The CDR3 sequence: CAISETGYEGNQPQHF. CDR3 coding DNA: TGTGCCATCAGTGAGACAGGGTATGAGGGCAATCAGCCCCAGCATTTT. The chain links TRBV10-3 to TRBJ1-5; D is possibly TRBD1 (6 bases). V dropped 2 bases and J dropped 2 bases, with 13 bases sitting between them. CDR1 and CDR2 (germline): ENHRY, SYGVKD. This CDR3 spans 16 amino acids.